What follows are 28 T cell receptor beta chains derived from one specimen sequenced in a study of shared clonotypes between healthy human individuals. Data came from immunoSEQ multiplex PCR; TCRdb stores just in-frame clones and leaves some out. Among about 980,000 clones listed, roughly 72% were seen once. Material: memory CD4+ T cells sorted from blood. Subset described: CD45RA-negative fraction. These receptors originate from a man younger than 35 in good health.

The chain employs TRBV6-5 and TRBJ1-4; the D is unclear. Deletions cut 4 bases from V and 5 bases from J, with 11 bases between. This CDR3 region has 14 residues. Germline V gives CDR1 MNHEY, CDR2 SVGAGI. CDR3: CASSSGVWNEKLFF. DNA of the CDR3: TGTGCCAGCAGTTCCGGGGTTTGGAATGAAAAACTGTTTTTT.

This clone appeared a few times. The chain is built from TRBV6-6 and TRBJ2-6; perhaps TRBD1 as D (5 bases). V dropped 8 bases and J dropped 2 bases, with 7 bases sitting between them. The CDR3 loop spans 13 amino acids. CDR1 is MNHNY, CDR2 SVGAGI, per germline (reference sequence). This chain's CDR3 is CASGAAGANVLTF. CDR3 bases: TGTGCCAGCGGGGCGGCTGGGGCCAACGTCCTGACTTTC.

The chain is built from TRBV5-4 and TRBJ2-3; D might be TRBD1 or TRBD2, each matching 6 bases. Germline assignment: CDR1 SGHNT and CDR2 YYREEE (reference sequence). V was clipped by 0 bases and J by 4 bases, with 12 bases between them. This CDR3 region has 15 residues. The CDR3 nucleotides read TGTGCCAGCAGCTTGGGGGGGGCGGAGGCAGATACGCAGTATTTT. It encodes CASSLGGAEADTQYF. Looking up the rest from reference TRBV5-4 and TRBJ2-3 gives the full variable domain: ETGVTQSPTHLIKTRGQQVTLRCSSQSGHNTVSWYQQALGQGPQFIFQYYREEENGRGNFPPRFSGLQFPNYSSELNVNALELDDSALYLCASSLGGAEADTQYFGPGTRLTVL.

J is TRBJ1-1 and V is TRBV28, with D maybe TRBD1 (5 bases). Per the germline V gene, CDR1 is MDHEN and CDR2 is SYDVKM. Trimming took off 5 bases at V and 1 base at J, with 11 bases between the two ends. The CDR3 extends over 14 amino acids. The CDR3 reads CASSTTQGNTEAFF. The CDR3 DNA is TGTGCCAGCAGTACGACTCAGGGGAACACTGAAGCTTTCTTT.

The J gene is TRBJ2-7, the V gene TRBV6-1; D possibly corresponds to TRBD2 (5 bases). Deletions cut 5 bases from V and 4 bases from J, with 15 bases between. The CDR3 is 14 amino acids. The germline V gene has CDR1 MNHNS and CDR2 SASEGT. CDR3: CASSWTDVLYEQYF. The DNA for the CDR3 is TGTGCCAGCAGTTGGACTGATGTCCTGTACGAGCAGTACTTC.

This clone has a single count. The CDR3 DNA is TGTGCCACCCACAGGGCTAACTATGGCTACACCTTC. It is translated as CATHRANYGYTF. This rearrangement joins TRBV6-5 to TRBJ1-2, with D perhaps TRBD1 (6 bases). CDR1 and CDR2 from the germline V gene are MNHEY and SVGAGI. With 10 bases removed from V and 0 bases from J, the gap between germline ends came to 9 bases. This CDR3 has 12 residues.

A single count supports this clone. V usage is TRBV5-1 and J usage is TRBJ2-2, with D possibly TRBD2 on 6 matching bases. Germline V CDR1 and CDR2: SGHRS, YFSETQ. This CDR3 region has 16 residues. V was trimmed by 0 bases and J by 1 base, leaving 10 bases between them. CDR3 in amino acids: CASSLGGSGNTGELFF. Written as DNA, the CDR3 is TGCGCCAGCAGCTTGGGTGGTAGCGGGAACACCGGGGAGCTGTTTTTT.

The gene calls are TRBV6-5 and TRBJ2-7; D may correspond to TRBD1 or TRBD2 (5 bases each). Germline CDR1 MNHEY, CDR2 SVGAGI. CDR3 length: 15 residues. Trimming took 2 bases from V and 3 from J, leaving 14 bases between them. CDR3 sequence reads: CASSYPGEGHYEQYF. DNA of the CDR3: TGTGCCAGCAGTTACCCCGGTGAGGGGCACTACGAGCAGTACTTC.

About this clone itself: Other DNA sequences of this sample code for an identical CDR3. J is TRBJ2-5 and V is TRBV4-1; TRBD1 is a possible D gene (6 bases). Germline CDR1 MGHRA, CDR2 YSYEKL. V shed 0 bases and J shed 3 bases, with 11 bases lying between them. This CDR3 is built from 15 residues. The CDR3: CASSQDSGQKETQYF. The CDR3 DNA reads as TGCGCCAGCAGCCAAGATAGTGGACAGAAAGAGACCCAGTACTTC.

The chain carries TRBV11-2 and TRBJ1-2; D remains ambiguous. Trimming pared 6 bases from V and 8 bases from J, leaving 13 bases between. Germline V lookup: CDR1 SGHAT, CDR2 FQNNGV. There are 12 residues in the CDR3. The CDR3 is CASSVPLEGYTF. CDR3 bases: TGTGCCAGCAGTGTCCCCCTTGAGGGCTACACCTTC.

This clone appeared once. The chain links TRBV7-9 to TRBJ2-5, with D possibly TRBD1 on 6 matching bases. Deletions cut 5 bases from V and 5 bases from J, with 18 bases between. Germline V gives CDR1 SEHNR, CDR2 FQNEAQ (reference sequence). The CDR3 has 15 amino acids. This CDR3 reads CASSPDRPGSETQYF. CDR3 bases: TGTGCCAGCAGCCCCGACAGGCCGGGGAGTGAGACCCAGTACTTC. Supplemented by reference TRBV7-9 and TRBJ2-5, the full variable domain reads DTGVSQNPRHKITKRGQNVTFRCDPISEHNRLYWYRQTLGQGPEFLTYFQNEAQLEKSRLLSDRFSAERPKGSFSTLEIQRTEQGDSAMYLCASSPDRPGSETQYFGPGTRLLVL.

This clone turned up a few times. The chain recombines TRBV7-2 with TRBJ2-3; possible D gene TRBD1, 6 bases. This CDR3 spans 14 amino acids. Germline V gives CDR1 SGHTA, CDR2 FQGNSA. V was cut by 4 bases and J by 11 bases, with 19 bases left in between. CDR3 in DNA: TGTGCCAGCAGCTCTTGGGCTCAAGGGGGTGAGCAGTATTTT. Translation gives CASSSWAQGGEQYF.

The chain employs TRBV7-2 and TRBJ1-5; the match to TRBD1 covers 8 bases. Germline V lookup: CDR1 SGHTA, CDR2 FQGNSA. Trimming cost V 5 bases and J 2 bases; bases outside gene matches: 5. This CDR3 is 15 amino acids long. The CDR3 DNA is TGTGCCAGCAGCCCATCGGGACAGGGCAATCAGCCCCAGCATTTT. As protein: CASSPSGQGNQPQHF.

Comment on this clone: Other DNA sequences in the same sample also yield this CDR3. The rearrangement links TRBV18 to TRBJ1-1; the D is unclear. Trimming removed 3 bases at V and 0 bases at J, with 8 bases between. Germline values: CDR1 KGHSH, CDR2 LQKENI. The CDR3 loop spans 14 amino acids. CDR3 residues: CASSPALMNTEAFF. The CDR3, as DNA: TGTGCCAGCTCACCCGCCCTCATGAACACTGAAGCTTTCTTT.

The rearrangement joins TRBV6-5 to TRBJ1-1; 8 bases fit TRBD1. V lost 6 bases and J lost 9; bases outside the gene matches: 6. CDR1 and CDR2 (germline): MNHEY, SVGAGI. The CDR3 sequence is 12 residues long. Here the CDR3 DNA reads TGTGCCAGCAGATCCGGGACAGGTAAAGCTTTCTTT. It yields the protein CASRSGTGKAFF.

This clone was detected only once. The chain joins TRBV4-1 to TRBJ2-2; D uncertain. Germline V gives CDR1 MGHRA, CDR2 YSYEKL. CDR3 length: 17 residues. V lost 0 bases and J 0 bases, leaving 11 bases between the germline ends. CDR3 region: CASSQERGRPNTGELFF. CDR3 DNA: TGCGCCAGCAGCCAAGAACGCGGCAGGCCGAACACCGGGGAGCTGTTTTTT.

The chain has TRBV6-1 and TRBJ2-7; D is possibly TRBD1 (5 bases). The CDR3 has 15 residues. Trimming removed 3 bases at V and 3 bases at J, with 15 bases between. Germline assignment: CDR1 MNHNS and CDR2 SASEGT. For the CDR3, the DNA is TGTGCCAGCAGTGATTTACAGGCTTTGCACTACGAGCAGTACTTC. Its translation: CASSDLQALHYEQYF.

This sequence joins TRBV11-2 and TRBJ1-5, with TRBD1 matching over 7 bases. Per germline, CDR1 SGHAT and CDR2 FQNNGV. V was pared by 4 bases and J by 6 bases, with 6 bases of the junction left unmatched. There are 14 residues in the CDR3. The CDR3 reads CASSSAGGGQPQHF. CDR3 DNA: TGTGCCAGCAGCTCAGCAGGGGGGGGTCAGCCCCAGCATTTT.

This clone has only a few counts. V is TRBV4-1 and J is TRBJ1-2; D ambiguous. Deletions cut 5 bases from V and 3 bases from J, with 13 bases between. Germline lookup yields CDR1 MGHRA and CDR2 YSYEKL. The CDR3 extends over 14 amino acids. In nucleotides, the CDR3 is TGCGCCAGCAGCGGCCGGGAGGGCTACTATGGCTACACCTTC. It is translated as CASSGREGYYGYTF.

This rearrangement joins TRBV11-1 to TRBJ2-5, with 12 bases that match TRBD2. V gave up 6 bases and J gave up 4 bases; unmatched junction bases: 12. The V gene's germline CDR1 is SGHAT and CDR2 FQDESV (reference sequence). This CDR3 has 17 amino acids. CDR3 sequence (DNA): TGTGCCAGCAGACTTGGACTAGCGGGGCCAGGGGGAGAGACCCAGTACTTC. It translates to CASRLGLAGPGGETQYF.

The gene calls are TRBV18 and TRBJ2-7, with 9 bases aligning to TRBD1. Per germline, CDR1 KGHSH and CDR2 LQKENI. CDR3 size: 15 residues. Trimming cost V 3 bases and J 5 bases; bases outside gene matches: 8. The CDR3 sequence: CASSPPGQGTHEQYF. Written as DNA, the CDR3 is TGTGCCAGCTCACCGCCGGGACAGGGTACCCACGAGCAGTACTTC.

This clone was detected only a few times. The chain is built from TRBV6-5 and TRBJ1-6, with 9 positions matching TRBD1. The germline gives CDR1 MNHEY, CDR2 SVGAGI. The CDR3 covers 15 residues. Trimming removed 5 bases from V and 9 bases from J; junction bases left unmatched: 8. CDR3 sequence: CASSPSDRGGSPLHF. The CDR3 nucleotides are TGTGCCAGCAGTCCATCGGACAGGGGAGGTTCACCCCTCCACTTT.

The chain couples TRBV30 to TRBJ1-2; 8 bases agree with TRBD1. This CDR3 has 14 residues. From germline, CDR1 is GTSNPN and CDR2 SVGIG (reference sequence). J was trimmed by 7 bases and V by 4 bases; bases with no gene match: 11. The CDR3 DNA follows: TGTGCCTGGATCCAGGAGACAGGGGTAGGTGGCTACACCTTC. Its protein is CAWIQETGVGGYTF.

The V call is TRBV7-2, the J call TRBJ2-2; tentatively, D is TRBD2 (6 bases). The CDR3 length is 17 residues. Germline assignment: CDR1 SGHTA and CDR2 FQGNSA. Trimming took 1 base from V and 5 from J, leaving 17 bases between them. CDR3 region: CASSLGGVAWGTGELFF. Written as DNA, the CDR3 is TGTGCCAGCAGCTTAGGCGGGGTAGCGTGGGGAACCGGGGAGCTGTTTTTT.

In this sample, this clone turned up once. J is TRBJ2-7 and V is TRBV4-2; 9 bases map to TRBD1. J was trimmed by 0 bases and V by 4 bases; bases with no gene match: 7. This CDR3 has 16 residues. Per germline, CDR1 LGHNA and CDR2 YNFKEQ. DNA of the CDR3: TGTGCCAGCAGCCCCCGACAGGGGGGGAGCTCCTACGAGCAGTACTTC. It is translated as CASSPRQGGSSYEQYF.

V usage is TRBV29-1 and J usage is TRBJ2-5; the D is unclear. The germline gives CDR1 SQVTM, CDR2 ANQGSEA. Trimming shortened V by 5 bases and J by 2 bases, and 12 bases separated the two germline ends. This CDR3 has 13 residues. The CDR3 sequence: CSVQRTAQETQYF. The CDR3 coding sequence is TGCAGCGTTCAACGGACCGCTCAAGAGACCCAGTACTTC.

The table lists this clone with many counts. The chain couples TRBV19 to TRBJ2-2; TRBD2 is a possible D gene (6 bases). Between the trimmed V and J ends, which lost 8 bases and 3 bases, there was a span of 7 bases. CDR1 and CDR2 from the germline V gene are LNHDA and SQIVND (reference sequence). CDR3 length equals 12 residues. The chain's CDR3 is CASGRYTGELFF. As DNA, the CDR3 is TGTGCCAGTGGGAGGTACACCGGGGAGCTGTTTTTT.

The rearrangement uses TRBV6-5 and TRBJ2-7; 7 bases fit TRBD1. Germline trimming cut 7 bases from V and 1 base from J; bases unmatched to any gene: 4. CDR3 length: 13 residues. The germline CDR1 and CDR2 sequences are MNHEY and SVGAGI. The chain's CDR3 is CASTRQGSYEQYF. The CDR3, as DNA: TGTGCCAGCACACGACAGGGATCCTACGAGCAGTACTTC.